This T cell receptor beta chain was recovered during a study of blood T cell repertoires in COVID-19 (dated by TCRdb to the early 2020s). Background for the entire study: Samples from collaborators originated in the United States, Italy and Spain and spanned both the acute and convalescent phases of COVID-19. The prospective study material was composed of cDNA or gDNA derived from T cells, B-cell-depleted T cells, or PBMCs. Deeply sampled blood TCRbeta repertoires from subjects exposed to, actively infected with, or recovered from COVID-19 were included in the dataset. The repertoires were released in a freely available public database intended as a resource for research on the immune response to SARS-CoV-2. Samples were obtained from the ongoing ImmuneRACE study (first 160 participants) and from approximately 1,200 subjects provided by 6 global collaborators. The sample metadata nearly always contained a de-identified subject ID, COVID-19 status, age in years and sex. Where HLA class I and class II types were available, the types were taken from metadata supplied by the sample provider, not from assay-based typing. Study-level results and caveats: Clinical and demographic metadata were provided uncurated, with the amount varying by source and participant.

TCRbeta CDR3 regions were amplified from genomic DNA using the immunoSEQ Assay, a bias-controlled multiplex PCR. The authors processed their data as follows. The number of nucleated cells in each sample was estimated by amplification of reference gene primers within the assay. Sequence reads were collapsed and filtered to measure the absolute abundance of every unique TCRbeta CDR3 rearrangement. Productive Simpson clonality was computed per sample as the square root of Simpson's diversity index over productive rearrangements. Drawn from immuneACCESS, this table holds only the in-frame rearrangements with V and J called that TCRdb kept. Clones are partly lost; checked studies trace under half to an unresolved V gene and leave the rest unexplained. V and J calls and clone size are copied from that table; D and trimming were computed from the DNA. The sample table lists 68,000 or so clones, approximately 80% of them with a count of one. The ten largest clones take up under 30% of the sample.

On this clone itself: Its recognized antigen is unknown. Qualities for individual bases were not recorded, and no much larger clone is one base off.

Whole blood was collected in K2EDTA tubes by collaborating institutions according to the institutions' own protocols. For TCRbeta analysis, collaborators shipped samples in one of three forms: frozen whole blood, isolated PBMCs, or DNA extracted from either of those sample types. Including cysteine and phenylalanine, the CDR3 has 13 amino acids. Just the 39-base CDR3 DNA is kept, in frame starting at base 1. The junction carries 8 bases between V and J, which are trimmed by 8 bases and 0 bases respectively. CDR1 and CDR2 (LNHDA, SQIVND) derive from the germline V gene (reference sequence). The chain employs TRBV19 and TRBJ2-4, with an unclear D gene assignment. The sample was peripheral blood. The clonotype comes from a human donor in a cohort sampled during active COVID-19. The CDR3 protein sequence reads: CASFDTAKNIQYF. Read as DNA, the sequence is TGTGCCAGTTTTGACACAGCCAAAAACATTCAGTACTTC.